Each of the 32 T cell receptor beta chains below was sequenced from the same sample in a study of blood T cell repertoires in COVID-19. Generated by immunoSEQ multiplex PCR, the TCRdb table keeps only in-frame clones and is missing some. Here the sample spans 250,000 or so clones, roughly 89% being singletons. The source material was peripheral blood. Every receptor here comes from a woman aged 40 to 49 who had recovered from COVID-19.

This clone was counted between two and nine times. This sequence joins TRBV5-4 and TRBJ2-1; 9 positions match TRBD1. The CDR3 is made up of 15 amino acids. J was trimmed by 2 bases and V by 4 bases; bases with no gene match: 4. The V gene's germline CDR1 is SGHNT and CDR2 YYREEE (reference sequence). The CDR3 DNA reads TGTGCCAGCAGCCGGACAGGGGTCCCCTACAATGAGCAGTTCTTC. Amino acids: CASSRTGVPYNEQFF.

This clone was counted a single time. The V gene is TRBV7-2, the J gene TRBJ2-2; TRBD2 might be the D (5 bases). Germline-derived CDR1 and CDR2 are SGHTA and FQGNSA. The CDR3 runs 15 residues. V gave up 1 base and J gave up 6 bases, with 12 bases separating them. CDR3 coding DNA: TGTGCCAGCAGCTTAGGGCCCCGGGGAGCCGGGGAGCTGTTTTTT. It encodes CASSLGPRGAGELFF.

The V call is TRBV6-5, the J call TRBJ2-3; the match to TRBD2 covers 7 bases. Germline V gives CDR1 MNHEY, CDR2 SVGAGI. The CDR3 contains 15 residues. Trimming cost V 10 bases and J 5 bases; bases outside gene matches: 15. CDR3 in amino acids: CATTRGGLLGDTQYF. The CDR3, as DNA: TGTGCCACTACCCGCGGGGGATTGCTAGGAGATACGCAGTATTTT.

The J gene is TRBJ2-3, the V gene TRBV9; 8 nucleotides match TRBD2. Germline CDR1 and CDR2: SGDLS and YYNGEE. The CDR3 length is 15 residues. Trimming removed 0 bases from V and 4 bases from J; junction bases left unmatched: 4. The CDR3 loop is CASSVGSSGADTQYF. CDR3 in DNA: TGTGCCAGCAGCGTAGGTAGTAGCGGGGCAGATACGCAGTATTTT.

This chain links TRBV27 with TRBJ1-2; D gene uncertain. Germline V gene data show CDR1 as MNHEY and CDR2 as SMNVEV (reference sequence). The CDR3 length is 13 residues. Trimming stripped 3 bases from V and 6 bases from J, with 11 bases between. The CDR3 here is CASSFRRGNGYTF. Written as DNA, the CDR3 is TGTGCCAGCAGTTTCCGGCGAGGGAATGGCTACACCTTC.

This sequence joins TRBV7-6 and TRBJ2-1, with D possibly TRBD2 on 8 matching bases. Looked up from germline, CDR1 is SGHVS and CDR2 is FNYEAQ. Deletions cut 4 bases from V and 0 bases from J, with 22 bases between. The CDR3 sequence is 19 residues long. CDR3 sequence reads: CASSYQGVAGWGSYNEQFF. In DNA, the CDR3 is TGTGCCAGCAGCTACCAGGGGGTAGCGGGATGGGGCTCCTACAATGAGCAGTTCTTC.

V usage is TRBV7-6 and J usage is TRBJ2-1; TRBD2 matches 14 bases. Per the germline V gene, CDR1 is SGHVS and CDR2 is FNYEAQ. Trimming at V came to 1 base and at J to 12 bases, leaving 5 bases not matched to a gene. The CDR3 length is 15 residues. The CDR3: CASSLGLAGGAGQFF. The DNA of the CDR3 is TGTGCCAGCAGCTTAGGACTAGCGGGGGGGGCCGGGCAGTTCTTC.

This clone has just a few counts. The chain joins TRBV5-1 to TRBJ2-2, with TRBD1 as a possible D gene (5 bases). CDR1 and CDR2 (germline): SGHRS, YFSETQ. Trimming cost V 6 bases and J 0 bases, with 12 bases left between them. The CDR3 has 15 residues. The CDR3 region is CASTPTATNTGELFF. The CDR3 DNA is TGCGCCAGCACCCCGACAGCTACGAACACCGGGGAGCTGTTTTTT.

The chain has TRBV5-6 and TRBJ2-5; no clear D gene. This CDR3 spans 15 amino acids. V was trimmed by 4 bases and J by 0 bases, leaving 13 bases between them. Looked up from germline, CDR1 is SGHDT and CDR2 is YYEEEE. DNA for the CDR3: TGTGCCAGCAGCGCACAATACAGAGACCAAGAGACCCAGTACTTC. This translates into CASSAQYRDQETQYF.

The V call is TRBV6-6, the J call TRBJ2-3; TRBD2 matches at 9 bases. V shed 2 bases and J 6 bases; nucleotides not matched to a gene: 9. Germline V gene lookup returns CDR1 MNHNY and CDR2 SVGAGI (reference sequence). The CDR3 is 16 amino acids. CDR3 bases: TGTGCCAGCAGTTACCTGCGGGGGGGTATATGGGATACGCAGTATTTT. The encoded protein is CASSYLRGGIWDTQYF.

V and J are TRBV30 and TRBJ2-3; TRBD2 matches 9 bases. Germline V CDR1 and CDR2: GTSNPN, SVGIG (reference sequence). V gave up 1 base and J gave up 8 bases; unmatched junction bases: 13. CDR3 length equals 16 residues. The chain's CDR3 is CAWSGLAGSRSPTQYF. CDR3 coding DNA: TGTGCCTGGAGTGGCCTAGCGGGATCCCGGTCGCCTACGCAGTATTTT.

J is TRBJ1-1 and V is TRBV6-2 or TRBV6-3; tentatively, D is TRBD1 (5 bases). The CDR3 totals 16 residues. V was clipped by 3 bases and J by 1 base, with 15 bases between them. Germline CDR1 MNHEY, CDR2 SVGEGT. The CDR3 here is CASSYFRAGGNTEAFF. CDR3 nucleotides: TGTGCCAGCAGTTATTTTCGGGCGGGGGGGAACACTGAAGCTTTCTTT.

This chain uses TRBV29-1 with TRBJ1-1; D remains ambiguous. Germline assignment: CDR1 SQVTM and CDR2 ANQGSEA. The CDR3 loop spans 12 amino acids. V lost 4 bases, J lost 3 bases, and 9 bases lay in between. The CDR3 DNA follows: TGCAGCGTTGTGCGGAGGGACACTGAAGCTTTCTTT. Translation gives CSVVRRDTEAFF.

The V gene is TRBV28, the J gene TRBJ1-1; 9 nucleotides match TRBD1. The CDR3 sequence is 14 residues long. Trimming cost V 2 bases and J 9 bases; bases outside gene matches: 7. Germline V lookup: CDR1 MDHEN, CDR2 SYDVKM. In nucleotides, the CDR3 is TGTGCCAGCAGTTTAGACGGGACAGGGCTTCAAGCTTTCTTT. Amino acids: CASSLDGTGLQAFF.

V usage is TRBV28 and J usage is TRBJ2-5; 11 bases agree with TRBD1. Germline V lookup: CDR1 MDHEN, CDR2 SYDVKM. The CDR3 loop spans 16 amino acids. V was pared by 5 bases and J by 4 bases, with 9 bases of the junction left unmatched. This chain's CDR3 is CASSPTRTGGLETQYF. The CDR3 DNA sequence: TGTGCCAGCAGTCCTACCCGGACAGGGGGCTTAGAGACCCAGTACTTC.

The CDR3 loop reads CASSVAEGWYGYTF. DNA of the CDR3: TGTGCCAGCAGCGTAGCGGAGGGATGGTATGGCTACACCTTC. The rearrangement joins TRBV9 to TRBJ1-2; no reliable D call. This CDR3 comprises 14 residues. CDR1 is SGDLS and CDR2 is YYNGEE in the germline V gene. The V end lost 0 bases, the J end lost 5 bases, and 11 bases lay between the germline ends.

The chain combines TRBV19 with TRBJ1-1; weak D call: TRBD1 (5 bases). CDR3 length: 13 amino acids. V lost 4 bases and J lost 2, with 8 bases in between. Germline values: CDR1 LNHDA, CDR2 SQIVND (reference sequence). CDR3 sequence: CASSRGGNTEAFF. CDR3 bases: TGTGCCAGTAGTAGGGGGGGTAACACTGAAGCTTTCTTT.

J is TRBJ2-1 and V is TRBV20-1; 9 positions match TRBD1. CDR1 and CDR2 (germline): DFQATT, SNEGSKA (reference sequence). The CDR3 totals 11 residues. The chain's CDR3 is CRPGTGNEQFF. CDR3 bases: TGCAGACCTGGGACAGGGAATGAGCAGTTCTTC.

V and J are TRBV7-2 and TRBJ2-2, with TRBD2 matching 9 bases. Trimming at V came to 1 base and at J to 6 bases, leaving 6 bases not matched to a gene. Germline CDR1 is SGHTA and CDR2 is FQGNSA. The CDR3 loop spans 16 amino acids. DNA for the CDR3: TGTGCCAGCAGCTTAGGGGGCGGGAGGGCCCCCGGGGAGCTGTTTTTT. It is translated as CASSLGGGRAPGELFF.

The chain carries TRBV3-1 (or the pseudogene TRBV3-2) and TRBJ1-4; a possible D gene is TRBD1 (6 bases). This CDR3 is built from 15 residues. V was clipped by 1 base and J by 4 bases, with 10 bases between them. Germline V gene lookup returns CDR1 LGHDT and CDR2 YNNKEL (reference sequence). As DNA, the CDR3 is TGTGCCAGCAGCCAAGCCCAGGGGCTTAATGAAAAACTGTTTTTT. This sequence encodes CASSQAQGLNEKLFF.

This clone has just one count. This chain joins TRBV11-3 and TRBJ2-2, with D possibly being TRBD1 (5 bases). CDR1 and CDR2 from the germline V gene are SGHNT and YENEEA. V lost 1 base to trimming and J lost 1 base, with 16 bases between them. CDR3 length equals 18 residues. CDR3 DNA: TGTGCCAGCAGCTTAGTAGGGGCAACCCCTAAGAACACCGGGGAGCTGTTTTTT. Translating it yields CASSLVGATPKNTGELFF.

The chain uses TRBV11-2 and TRBJ1-1; the D gene is possibly TRBD1 (6 bases). The ends were cut back, 5 bases at V and 1 base at J, with 11 bases in the middle. CDR1 is SGHAT and CDR2 is FQNNGV in the germline V gene. The CDR3 totals 14 residues. CDR3 nucleotides: TGTGCCAGCAGCCCAGGGGTCGCGAACACTGAAGCTTTCTTT. This gives the protein CASSPGVANTEAFF.

CDR3 in DNA: TGTGCCAGTAGTGCACGGACAGGAGACGAGCAGTACGTC. Protein product: CASSARTGDEQYV. The chain carries TRBV19 and TRBJ2-7; 7 nucleotides agree with TRBD1. V lost 5 bases to trimming and J lost 5 bases; unmatched junction nucleotides: 6. Per germline, CDR1 LNHDA and CDR2 SQIVND (reference sequence). This CDR3 spans 13 amino acids.

This clone was counted between two and nine times. The CDR3 DNA sequence: TGTGCCAGCAGCCGGGGACGGGGGGTCGGAAACACCATATATTTT. The encoded protein is CASSRGRGVGNTIYF. J is TRBJ1-3 and V is TRBV28; possible D gene TRBD1, 5 bases. Germline V gives CDR1 MDHEN, CDR2 SYDVKM. The V end was cut by 6 bases, the J end by 4 bases, with 16 bases between. The CDR3 is 15 amino acids.

The gene calls are TRBV18 and TRBJ1-2, with 8 nucleotides matching TRBD1. The germline V gene encodes CDR1 KGHSH and CDR2 LQKENI. After removal of 6 bases from V and 2 bases from J, the junction contained 2 bases not matched to a gene. CDR3 length: 13 residues. The DNA for the CDR3 is TGTGCCAGCTCGGGGGACAGGAACTATGGCTACACCTTC. Translation: CASSGDRNYGYTF.

This chain links TRBV19 with TRBJ1-1; maybe TRBD1 (6 bases). Trimming removed 3 bases at V and 5 bases at J, with 13 bases between. Germline CDR1 and CDR2: LNHDA and SQIVND (reference sequence). This CDR3 comprises 14 residues. The DNA of the CDR3 is TGTGCCAGTAGTATCAGGGGTAGTGCGACTGAAGCTTTCTTT. Amino acids: CASSIRGSATEAFF.

The J gene is TRBJ1-5, the V gene TRBV5-6, with unresolved D. In germline, CDR1 is SGHDT, CDR2 YYEEEE. The CDR3 sequence is 13 residues long. Trimming took 2 bases from V and 7 from J, leaving 10 bases between them. The DNA for the CDR3 is TGTGCCAGCAGCTTTATCGGGGAACAGCCCCAGCATTTT. Translated: CASSFIGEQPQHF.

This clone appeared a single time. V and J are TRBV7-2 and TRBJ2-7, with D maybe TRBD1 (6 bases). The CDR3 is made up of 14 amino acids. The germline V and J ends were trimmed by 4 bases and 2 bases, with 12 bases remaining between them. Germline CDR1 is SGHTA and CDR2 is FQGNSA. The CDR3 region is CASSSQTGTYEQYF. The CDR3 bases are TGTGCCAGCAGCTCCCAGACAGGCACCTACGAGCAGTACTTC.

V and J are TRBV9 and TRBJ2-5, with 7 bases fitting TRBD2. V trimming: 0 bases; J trimming: 5 bases; junction bases outside the gene matches: 10. CDR1 and CDR2 (germline): SGDLS, YYNGEE. CDR3 size: 16 residues. CDR3 coding DNA: TGTGCCAGCAGCGTAGGGTTCACGGGAGGAAGGGAGACCCAGTACTTC. Residues: CASSVGFTGGRETQYF.

The chain links TRBV7-2 to TRBJ2-5, with D possibly matching TRBD2 (6 bases). In germline, CDR1 is SGHTA, CDR2 FQGNSA. Between the trimmed V and J ends, which lost 6 bases and 6 bases, there was a span of 8 bases. CDR3 length: 11 residues. DNA of the CDR3: TGTGCCAGCAGGGAGGGGCAGACCCAGTACTTC. It is translated as CASREGQTQYF.

This clone was detected a few times. The CDR3 spells CASSRRRGGGTTEAFF. CDR3 coding DNA: TGTGCCAGCAGCCGACGCAGGGGAGGGGGTACCACTGAAGCTTTCTTT. This chain connects TRBV3-1 (or the pseudogene TRBV3-2) to TRBJ1-1; possible D gene TRBD1, 6 bases. Germline-derived CDR1 and CDR2 are LGHDT and YNNKEL (reference sequence). The CDR3 is 16 residues long. V dropped 4 bases and J dropped 4 bases, with 19 bases sitting between them.

This chain joins TRBV5-5 and TRBJ2-2; no firm D call. Trimming left V 2 bases short and J 5 bases short, with 7 bases between. The CDR3 has 13 residues. Germline assignment: CDR1 SGHKS and CDR2 YYEKEE (reference sequence). As DNA, the CDR3 is TGTGCCAGCAGCTTCTCTGTAACCGGGGAGCTGTTTTTT. This codes for CASSFSVTGELFF.